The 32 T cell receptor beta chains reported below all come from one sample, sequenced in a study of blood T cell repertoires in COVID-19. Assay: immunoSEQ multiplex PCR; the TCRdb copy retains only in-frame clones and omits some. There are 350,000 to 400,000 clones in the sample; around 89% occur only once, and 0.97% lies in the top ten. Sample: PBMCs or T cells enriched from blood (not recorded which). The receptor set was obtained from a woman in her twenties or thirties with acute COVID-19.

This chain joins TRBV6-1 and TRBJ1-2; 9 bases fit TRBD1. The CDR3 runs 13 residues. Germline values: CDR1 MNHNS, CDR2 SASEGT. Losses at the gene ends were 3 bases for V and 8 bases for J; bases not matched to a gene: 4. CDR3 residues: CASSDWTGDGYTF. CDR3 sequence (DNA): TGTGCCAGCAGTGATTGGACAGGGGACGGCTACACCTTC.

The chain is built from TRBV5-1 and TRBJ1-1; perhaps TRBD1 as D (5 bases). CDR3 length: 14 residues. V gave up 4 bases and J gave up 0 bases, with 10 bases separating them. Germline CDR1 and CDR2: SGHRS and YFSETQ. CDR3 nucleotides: TGCGCCAGCAGCATCGACAGTTTGAACACTGAAGCTTTCTTT. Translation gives CASSIDSLNTEAFF. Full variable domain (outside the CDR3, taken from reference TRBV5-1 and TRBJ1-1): KAGVTQTPRYLIKTRGQQVTLSCSPISGHRSVSWYQQTPGQGLQFLFEYFSETQRNKGNFPGRFSGRQFSNSRSEMNVSTLELGDSALYLCASSIDSLNTEAFFGQGTRLTVV.

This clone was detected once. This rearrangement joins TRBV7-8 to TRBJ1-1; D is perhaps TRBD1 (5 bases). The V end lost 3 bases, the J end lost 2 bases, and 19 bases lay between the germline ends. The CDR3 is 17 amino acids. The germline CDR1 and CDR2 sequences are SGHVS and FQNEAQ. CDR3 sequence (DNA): TGTGCCAGCAGCTTCGGGGGAGCGGGCCAATCCAACACTGAAGCTTTCTTT. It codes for CASSFGGAGQSNTEAFF.

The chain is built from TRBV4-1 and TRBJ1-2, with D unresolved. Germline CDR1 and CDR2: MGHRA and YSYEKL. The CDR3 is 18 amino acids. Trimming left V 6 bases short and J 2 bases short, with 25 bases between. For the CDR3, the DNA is TGCGCCAGCAGAACTCCCGGGCAAACTAGACCTGGGAACTATGGCTACACCTTC. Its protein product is CASRTPGQTRPGNYGYTF.

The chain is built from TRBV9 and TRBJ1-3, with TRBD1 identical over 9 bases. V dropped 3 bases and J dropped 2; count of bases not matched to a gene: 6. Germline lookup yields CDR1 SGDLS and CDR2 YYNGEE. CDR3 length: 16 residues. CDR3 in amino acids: CASSAGTGSAGNTIYF. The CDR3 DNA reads TGTGCCAGCAGCGCCGGGACAGGGTCGGCTGGAAACACCATATATTTT.

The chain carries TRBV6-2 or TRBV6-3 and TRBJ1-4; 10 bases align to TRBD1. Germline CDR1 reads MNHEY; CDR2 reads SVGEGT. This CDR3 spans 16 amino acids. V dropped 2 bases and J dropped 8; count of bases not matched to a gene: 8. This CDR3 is CASSYIPGTGEEKLFF. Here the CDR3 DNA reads TGTGCCAGCAGTTACATTCCCGGGACAGGGGAGGAAAAACTGTTTTTT.

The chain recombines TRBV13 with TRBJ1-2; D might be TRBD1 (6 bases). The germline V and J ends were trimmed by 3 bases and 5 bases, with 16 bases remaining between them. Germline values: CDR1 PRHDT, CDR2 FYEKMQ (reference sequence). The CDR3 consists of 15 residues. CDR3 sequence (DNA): TGTGCCAGCAGCTTCGACGGGGGGCCGCCGTATGGCTACACCTTC. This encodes CASSFDGGPPYGYTF.

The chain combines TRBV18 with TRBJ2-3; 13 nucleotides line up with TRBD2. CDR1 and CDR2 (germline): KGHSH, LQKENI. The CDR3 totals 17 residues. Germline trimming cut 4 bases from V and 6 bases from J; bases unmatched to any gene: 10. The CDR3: CASSLTSGGPTDDTQYF. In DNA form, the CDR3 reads TGTGCCAGCTCACTGACTAGCGGGGGGCCAACGGATGATACGCAGTATTTT.

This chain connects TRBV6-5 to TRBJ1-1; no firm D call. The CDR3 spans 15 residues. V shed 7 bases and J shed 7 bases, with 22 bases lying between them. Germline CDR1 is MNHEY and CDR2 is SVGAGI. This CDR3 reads CASNPAYRPSFEAFF. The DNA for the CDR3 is TGTGCCAGCAATCCTGCATACAGACCTTCATTTGAAGCTTTCTTT.

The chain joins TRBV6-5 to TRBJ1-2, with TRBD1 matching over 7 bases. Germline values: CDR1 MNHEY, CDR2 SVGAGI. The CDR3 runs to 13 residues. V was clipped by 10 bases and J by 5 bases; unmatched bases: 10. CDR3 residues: CATSQGQRYGYTF. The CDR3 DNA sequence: TGTGCCACTTCCCAGGGACAGCGATATGGCTACACCTTC.

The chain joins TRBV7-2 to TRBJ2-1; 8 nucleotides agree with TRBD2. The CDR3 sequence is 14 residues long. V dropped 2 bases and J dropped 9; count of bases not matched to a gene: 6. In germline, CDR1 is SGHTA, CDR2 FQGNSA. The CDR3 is CASSLRYGGGEQFF. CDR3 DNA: TGTGCCAGCAGCTTACGCTACGGGGGGGGTGAGCAGTTCTTC.

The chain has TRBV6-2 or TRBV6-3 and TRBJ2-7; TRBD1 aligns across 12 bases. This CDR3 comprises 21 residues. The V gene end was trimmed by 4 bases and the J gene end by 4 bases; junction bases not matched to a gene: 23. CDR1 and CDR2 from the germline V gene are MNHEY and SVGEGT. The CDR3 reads CASSLKGADRDRGRRSYEQYF. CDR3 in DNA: TGTGCCAGCAGTTTAAAGGGGGCAGACCGGGACAGGGGGCGAAGAAGTTACGAGCAGTACTTC.

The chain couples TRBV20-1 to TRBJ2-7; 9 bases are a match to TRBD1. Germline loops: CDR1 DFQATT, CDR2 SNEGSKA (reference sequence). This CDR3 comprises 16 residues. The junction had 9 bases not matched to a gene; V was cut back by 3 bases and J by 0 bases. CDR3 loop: CSASRQRGQGSYEQYF. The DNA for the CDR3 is TGCAGTGCTAGTCGGCAGAGGGGACAGGGCTCCTACGAGCAGTACTTC.

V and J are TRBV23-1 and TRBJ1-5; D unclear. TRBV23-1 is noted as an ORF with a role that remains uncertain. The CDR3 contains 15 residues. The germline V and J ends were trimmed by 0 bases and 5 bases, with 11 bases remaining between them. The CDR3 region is CASSQSLAGDQPQHF. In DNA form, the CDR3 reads TGCGCCAGCAGTCAATCGTTGGCAGGCGATCAGCCCCAGCATTTT.

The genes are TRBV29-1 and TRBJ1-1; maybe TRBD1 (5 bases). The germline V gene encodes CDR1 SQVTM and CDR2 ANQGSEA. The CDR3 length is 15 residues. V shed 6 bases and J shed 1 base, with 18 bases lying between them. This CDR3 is CSVPSSGPRNTEAFF. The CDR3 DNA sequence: TGCAGCGTCCCATCCTCAGGGCCTCGGAACACTGAAGCTTTCTTT.

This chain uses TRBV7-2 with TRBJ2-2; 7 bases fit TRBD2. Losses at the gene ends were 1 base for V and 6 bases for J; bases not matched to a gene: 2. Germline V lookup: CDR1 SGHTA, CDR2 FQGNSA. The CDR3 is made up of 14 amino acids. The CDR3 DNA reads TGTGCCAGCAGCTTAGGCGGGGGAGCCGGGGAGCTGTTTTTT. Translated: CASSLGGGAGELFF.

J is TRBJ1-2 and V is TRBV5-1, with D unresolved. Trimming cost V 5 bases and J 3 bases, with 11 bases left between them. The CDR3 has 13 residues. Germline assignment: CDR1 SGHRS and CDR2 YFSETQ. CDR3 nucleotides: TGCGCCAGCAGTTGGGCCGACGACTATGGCTACACCTTC. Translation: CASSWADDYGYTF.

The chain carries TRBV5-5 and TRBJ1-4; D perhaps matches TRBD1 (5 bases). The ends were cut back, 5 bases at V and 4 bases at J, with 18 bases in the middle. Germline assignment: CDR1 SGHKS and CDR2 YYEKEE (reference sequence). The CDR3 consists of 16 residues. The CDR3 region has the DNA TGTGCCAGCAGTCAGGGCCGTAAGGGGATTAATGAAAAACTGTTTTTT. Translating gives CASSQGRKGINEKLFF.

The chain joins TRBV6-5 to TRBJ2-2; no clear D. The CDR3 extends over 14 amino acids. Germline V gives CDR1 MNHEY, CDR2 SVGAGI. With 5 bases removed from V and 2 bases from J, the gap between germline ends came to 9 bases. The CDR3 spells CASSPRVNTGELFF. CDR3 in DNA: TGTGCCAGCAGTCCTCGGGTTAACACCGGGGAGCTGTTTTTT.

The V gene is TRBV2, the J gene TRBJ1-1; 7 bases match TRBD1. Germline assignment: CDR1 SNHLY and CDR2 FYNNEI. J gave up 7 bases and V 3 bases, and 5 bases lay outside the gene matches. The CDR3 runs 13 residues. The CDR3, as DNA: TGTGCCAGCAGTGACGACAGGGTTGGTGAAGCTTTCTTT. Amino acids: CASSDDRVGEAFF.

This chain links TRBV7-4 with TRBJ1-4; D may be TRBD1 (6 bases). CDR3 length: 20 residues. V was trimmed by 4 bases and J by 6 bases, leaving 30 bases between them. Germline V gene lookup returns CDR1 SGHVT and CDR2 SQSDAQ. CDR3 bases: TGTGCCAGCAGCTCCCGACTTGTGACAGGACCCTTGGGTTGTGATGAAAAACTGTTTTTT. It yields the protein CASSSRLVTGPLGCDEKLFF.

The CDR3 DNA follows: TGCGCCAGCAGCCAAGATCTTGTAGGCTACACCTTC. Encoded protein: CASSQDLVGYTF. The chain is built from TRBV4-1 and TRBJ1-2; D unresolved. CDR3 length equals 12 residues. V was trimmed by 0 bases and J by 8 bases, leaving 7 bases between them. Germline V gene sequence: CDR1 MGHRA, CDR2 YSYEKL.

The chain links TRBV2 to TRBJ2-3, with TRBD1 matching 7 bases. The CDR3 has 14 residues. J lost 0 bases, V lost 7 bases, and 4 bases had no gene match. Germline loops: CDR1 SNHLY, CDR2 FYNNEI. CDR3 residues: CASTYRGSTDTQYF. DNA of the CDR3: TGTGCCAGCACATACAGGGGCAGCACAGATACGCAGTATTTT.

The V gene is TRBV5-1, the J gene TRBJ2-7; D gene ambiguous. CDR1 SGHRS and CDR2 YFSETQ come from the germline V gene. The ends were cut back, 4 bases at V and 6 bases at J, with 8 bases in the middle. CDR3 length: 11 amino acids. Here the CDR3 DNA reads TGCGCCAGCAGCATCTCGGGCGAGCAGTACTTC. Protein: CASSISGEQYF.

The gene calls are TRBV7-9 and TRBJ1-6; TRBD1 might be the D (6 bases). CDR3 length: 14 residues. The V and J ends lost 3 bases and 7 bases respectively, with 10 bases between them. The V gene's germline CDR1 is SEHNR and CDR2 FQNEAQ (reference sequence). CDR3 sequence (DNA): TGTGCCAGCAGCTTGGGACACCTGAATTCACCCCTCCACTTT. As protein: CASSLGHLNSPLHF.

The DNA of the CDR3 is TGTGCCAGCAGCCAGCAGGGACAGTCCTACGAGCAGTACTTC. Amino acids: CASSQQGQSYEQYF. The chain joins TRBV3-1 (or the pseudogene TRBV3-2) to TRBJ2-7, with 7 bases that match TRBD1. V gave up 3 bases and J gave up 1 base; unmatched junction bases: 3. The CDR3 runs to 14 residues. The V gene's germline CDR1 is LGHDT and CDR2 YNNKEL (reference sequence).

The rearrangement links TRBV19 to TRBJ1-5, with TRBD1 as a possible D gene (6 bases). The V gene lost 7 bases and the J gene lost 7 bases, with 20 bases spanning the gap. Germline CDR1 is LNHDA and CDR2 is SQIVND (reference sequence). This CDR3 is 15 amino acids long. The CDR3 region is CASIKRAQGKQPQHF. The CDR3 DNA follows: TGTGCCAGTATCAAGAGGGCACAGGGTAAGCAGCCCCAGCATTTT.

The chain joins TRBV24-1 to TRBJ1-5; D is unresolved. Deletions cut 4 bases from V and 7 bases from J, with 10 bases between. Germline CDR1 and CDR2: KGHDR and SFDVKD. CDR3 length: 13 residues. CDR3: CATSDSLGQPQHF. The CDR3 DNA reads TGTGCCACCAGTGACAGTCTAGGACAGCCCCAGCATTTT.

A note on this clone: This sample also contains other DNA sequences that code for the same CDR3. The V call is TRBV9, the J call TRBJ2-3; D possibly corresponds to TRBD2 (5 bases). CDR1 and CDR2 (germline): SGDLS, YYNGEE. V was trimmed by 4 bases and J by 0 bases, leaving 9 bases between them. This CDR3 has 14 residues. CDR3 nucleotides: TGTGCCAGCAGCCCAAGGACTAGCACAGATACGCAGTATTTT. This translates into CASSPRTSTDTQYF.

The CDR3: CASSQGARLEQFF. The CDR3 bases are TGCGCCAGCAGCCAAGGGGCCAGGCTTGAGCAGTTCTTC. The genes are TRBV4-1 and TRBJ2-1, with D unclear. This CDR3 spans 13 amino acids. Trimming stripped 1 base from V and 9 bases from J, with 10 bases between. The V gene's germline CDR1 is MGHRA and CDR2 YSYEKL.

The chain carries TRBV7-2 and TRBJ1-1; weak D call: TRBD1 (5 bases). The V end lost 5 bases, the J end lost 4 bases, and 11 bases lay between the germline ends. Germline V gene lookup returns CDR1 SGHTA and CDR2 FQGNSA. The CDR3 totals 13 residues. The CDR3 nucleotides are TGTGCCAGCAGCCTACGACAGCTCACTGAAGCTTTCTTT. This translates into CASSLRQLTEAFF.

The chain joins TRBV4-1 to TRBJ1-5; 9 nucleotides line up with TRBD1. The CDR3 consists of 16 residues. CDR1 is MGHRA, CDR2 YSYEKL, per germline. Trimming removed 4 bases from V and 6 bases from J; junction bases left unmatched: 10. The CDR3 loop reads CASSLTLQGAGQPQHF. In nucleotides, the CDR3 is TGCGCCAGCAGCCTGACTCTACAGGGGGCCGGTCAGCCCCAGCATTTT.